This is a list of T cell receptor beta chains from one sample in a study of blood T cell repertoires in COVID-19. Clones were sequenced by immunoSEQ multiplex PCR, and TCRdb holds only the in-frame ones, with some missing. The sample yields around 51,000 clones, roughly 85% seen once. Sequencing was done on a sample of peripheral blood. These receptors came from a woman over 75 with acute or convalescent COVID-19. CDR3s include the opening cysteine and the closing phenylalanine or tryptophan. Fields, in order: CDR3 length, J gene, clone size, V gene, D gene, CDR3 DNA, CDR3 protein. D genes are given only for firm matches. Size is stated for part of the rows, as once, few or many counts, or as a class when the clone is expanded.

len: 15
j_gene: TRBJ1-3
abundance: .
v_gene: TRBV28
d_gene: TRBD1
CDR3nt: TGTGCCAGCAGTCCTACAGGGGCCGGGGGAAACACCATATATTTT
CDR3aa: CASSPTGAGGNTIYF

len: 15
j_gene: TRBJ2-3
abundance: few
v_gene: TRBV14
d_gene: TRBD2
CDR3nt: TGTGCCAGCAGCCCGACCGGGACTACGGCAGATACGCAGTATTTT
CDR3aa: CASSPTGTTADTQYF

len: 14
j_gene: TRBJ2-1
abundance: once
v_gene: TRBV19
d_gene: .
CDR3nt: TGTGCCAGTAGTAGGGCGAGCTCCTACAATGAGCAGTTCTTC
CDR3aa: CASSRASSYNEQFF

len: 11
j_gene: TRBJ2-5
abundance: .
v_gene: TRBV2
d_gene: .
CDR3nt: TGTGCCAGCAGTGGAGGGGAGACCCAGTACTTC
CDR3aa: CASSGGETQYF

len: 13
j_gene: TRBJ1-1
abundance: few
v_gene: TRBV5-1
d_gene: TRBD1
CDR3nt: TGCGCCAGCAGCATCGGACAGGGGGGTGAAGCTTTCTTT
CDR3aa: CASSIGQGGEAFF

len: 16
j_gene: TRBJ1-1
abundance: .
v_gene: TRBV18
d_gene: .
CDR3nt: TGTGCCAGCTCACCACCCTTAGAGGGGAGGCACACTGAAGCTTTCTTT
CDR3aa: CASSPPLEGRHTEAFF

len: 12
j_gene: TRBJ1-1
abundance: .
v_gene: TRBV7-9
d_gene: .
CDR3nt: TGTGCCAGCAGCTTAGGGGGGGAATTGGCTTTCTTT
CDR3aa: CASSLGGELAFF

len: 13
j_gene: TRBJ2-5
abundance: .
v_gene: TRBV30
d_gene: .
CDR3nt: TGTGCCTGGAGCCTACCGATCCAAGAGACCCAGTACTTC
CDR3aa: CAWSLPIQETQYF

len: 13
j_gene: TRBJ1-2
abundance: .
v_gene: TRBV7-9
d_gene: TRBD1
CDR3nt: TGTGCCACCAGGGGACAGGGGGGCTATGGCTACACCTTC
CDR3aa: CATRGQGGYGYTF

len: 15
j_gene: TRBJ2-3
abundance: .
v_gene: TRBV14
d_gene: TRBD2
CDR3nt: TGTGCCAGCAGCCACGGGACTAGCCTCATAGCGACGCAGTATTTT
CDR3aa: CASSHGTSLIATQYF

len: 13
j_gene: TRBJ2-2
abundance: .
v_gene: TRBV7-2
d_gene: .
CDR3nt: TGTGCCAGCAGCTTAGTTACATCTGGGGAGCTGTTTTTT
CDR3aa: CASSLVTSGELFF

len: 19
j_gene: TRBJ2-4
abundance: .
v_gene: TRBV5-4
d_gene: TRBD2
CDR3nt: TGTGCCAGCAGCCAGCGACTAGCGGGGGGGCCCGGAGCCAAAAACATTCAGTACTTC
CDR3aa: CASSQRLAGGPGAKNIQYF

len: 14
j_gene: TRBJ1-2
abundance: .
v_gene: TRBV30
d_gene: TRBD1
CDR3nt: TGTGCCTGGAGTGGGTACAGGGGATCGGAAGGCTACACCTTC
CDR3aa: CAWSGYRGSEGYTF

len: 13
j_gene: TRBJ2-6
abundance: .
v_gene: TRBV6-5
d_gene: .
CDR3nt: TGTGCCAGCCTCGGGGTTCGGGCCAACGTCCTGACTTTC
CDR3aa: CASLGVRANVLTF